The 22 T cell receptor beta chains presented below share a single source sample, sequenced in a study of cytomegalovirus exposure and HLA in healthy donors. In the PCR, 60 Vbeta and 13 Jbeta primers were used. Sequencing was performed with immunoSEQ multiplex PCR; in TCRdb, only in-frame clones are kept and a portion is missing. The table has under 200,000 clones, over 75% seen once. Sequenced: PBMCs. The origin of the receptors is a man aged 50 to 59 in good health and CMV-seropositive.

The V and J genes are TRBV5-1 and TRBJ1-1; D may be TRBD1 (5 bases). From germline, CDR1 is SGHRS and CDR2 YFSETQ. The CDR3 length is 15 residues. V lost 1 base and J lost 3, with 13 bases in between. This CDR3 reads CASSLRVPGDTEAFF. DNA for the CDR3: TGCGCCAGCAGCTTGAGAGTCCCGGGGGACACTGAAGCTTTCTTT.

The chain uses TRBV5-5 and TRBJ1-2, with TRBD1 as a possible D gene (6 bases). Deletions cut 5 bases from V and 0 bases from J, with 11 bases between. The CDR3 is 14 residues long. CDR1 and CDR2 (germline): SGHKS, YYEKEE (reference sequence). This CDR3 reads CASSNRAANYGYTF. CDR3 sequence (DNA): TGTGCCAGCAGTAACAGGGCCGCTAACTATGGCTACACCTTC.

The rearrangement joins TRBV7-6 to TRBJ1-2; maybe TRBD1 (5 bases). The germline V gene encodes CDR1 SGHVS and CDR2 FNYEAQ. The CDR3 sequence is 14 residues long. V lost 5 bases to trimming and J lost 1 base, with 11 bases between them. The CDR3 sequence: CASSMNRLNYGYTF. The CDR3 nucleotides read TGTGCCAGCAGCATGAACAGGCTTAACTATGGCTACACCTTC. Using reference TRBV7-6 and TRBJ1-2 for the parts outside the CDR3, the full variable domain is GAGVSQSPRYKVTKRGQDVALRCDPISGHVSLYWYRQALGQGPEFLTYFNYEAQQDKSGLPNDRFSAERPEGSISTLTIQRTEQRDSAMYRCASSMNRLNYGYTFGSGTRLTVV.

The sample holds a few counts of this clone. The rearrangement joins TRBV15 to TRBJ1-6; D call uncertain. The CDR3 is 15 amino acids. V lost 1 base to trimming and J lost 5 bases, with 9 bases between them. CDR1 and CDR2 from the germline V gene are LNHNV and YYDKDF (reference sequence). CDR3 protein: CATSRAVSNNSPLHF. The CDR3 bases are TGTGCCACCAGCAGAGCGGTCTCTAATAATTCACCCCTCCACTTT.

The CDR3 DNA sequence: TGTGCCAGCACCTCACAGCTGCCAAATGAAAAACTGTTTTTT. Residues: CASTSQLPNEKLFF. The V gene is TRBV6-5, the J gene TRBJ1-4; no firm D call. The CDR3 totals 14 residues. The V and J ends lost 7 bases and 5 bases respectively, with 14 bases between them. The germline CDR1 and CDR2 sequences are MNHEY and SVGAGI.

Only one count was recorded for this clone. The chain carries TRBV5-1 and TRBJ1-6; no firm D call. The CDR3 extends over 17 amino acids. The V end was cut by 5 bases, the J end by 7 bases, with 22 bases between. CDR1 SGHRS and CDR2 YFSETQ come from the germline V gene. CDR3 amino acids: CASREGGRPSVNSPLHF. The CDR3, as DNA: TGCGCCAGCAGAGAGGGAGGCAGACCCAGCGTAAATTCACCCCTCCACTTT.

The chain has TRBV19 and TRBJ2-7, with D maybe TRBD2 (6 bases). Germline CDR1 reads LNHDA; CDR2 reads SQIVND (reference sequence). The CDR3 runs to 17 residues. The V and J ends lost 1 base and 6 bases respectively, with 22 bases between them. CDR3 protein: CASSIVDAAPLGSEQYV. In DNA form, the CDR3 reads TGTGCCAGTAGTATAGTCGACGCGGCCCCACTCGGGAGCGAGCAGTACGTC.

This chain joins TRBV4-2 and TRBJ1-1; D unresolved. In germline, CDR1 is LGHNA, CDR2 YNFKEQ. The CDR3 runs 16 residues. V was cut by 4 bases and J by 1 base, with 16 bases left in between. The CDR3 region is CASSPREGVENTEAFF. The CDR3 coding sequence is TGTGCCAGCAGCCCGCGGGAAGGAGTCGAGAACACTGAAGCTTTCTTT.

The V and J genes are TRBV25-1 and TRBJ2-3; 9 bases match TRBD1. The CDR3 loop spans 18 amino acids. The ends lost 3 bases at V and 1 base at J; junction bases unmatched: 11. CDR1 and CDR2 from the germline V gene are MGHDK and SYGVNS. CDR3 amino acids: CASSDAQLGDRGTDTQYF. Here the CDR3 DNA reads TGTGCCAGCAGTGACGCCCAACTCGGGGACAGGGGCACAGATACGCAGTATTTT. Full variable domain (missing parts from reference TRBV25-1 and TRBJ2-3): EADIYQTPRYLVIGTGKKITLECSQTMGHDKMYWYQQDPGMELHLIHYSYGVNSTEKGDLSSESTVSRIRTEHFPLTLESARPSHTSQYLCASSDAQLGDRGTDTQYFGPGTRLTVL.

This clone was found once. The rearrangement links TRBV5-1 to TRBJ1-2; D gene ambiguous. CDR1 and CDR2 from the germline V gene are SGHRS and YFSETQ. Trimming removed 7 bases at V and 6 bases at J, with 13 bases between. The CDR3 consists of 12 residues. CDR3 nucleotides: TGCGCCAGCCTGGGAGGGTCCCATGGCTACACCTTC. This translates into CASLGGSHGYTF.

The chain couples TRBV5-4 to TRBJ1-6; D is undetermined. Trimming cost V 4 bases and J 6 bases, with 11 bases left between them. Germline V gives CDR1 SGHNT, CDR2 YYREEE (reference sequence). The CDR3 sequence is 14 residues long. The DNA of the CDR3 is TGTGCCAGCAGCAAGCAGGCCGTTAATTCACCCCTCCACTTT. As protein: CASSKQAVNSPLHF. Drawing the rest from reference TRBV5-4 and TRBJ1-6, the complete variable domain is ETGVTQSPTHLIKTRGQQVTLRCSSQSGHNTVSWYQQALGQGPQFIFQYYREEENGRGNFPPRFSGLQFPNYSSELNVNALELDDSALYLCASSKQAVNSPLHFGNGTRLTVT.

CDR3 in amino acids: CASRNLLEAEGYTF. The CDR3 coding sequence is TGTGCCAGCAGAAACCTCCTCGAAGCGGAGGGCTACACCTTC. The V gene is TRBV6-5, the J gene TRBJ1-2; D is undetermined. The ends were cut back, 6 bases at V and 8 bases at J, with 19 bases in the middle. The CDR3 sequence is 14 residues long. Germline V CDR1 and CDR2: MNHEY, SVGAGI.

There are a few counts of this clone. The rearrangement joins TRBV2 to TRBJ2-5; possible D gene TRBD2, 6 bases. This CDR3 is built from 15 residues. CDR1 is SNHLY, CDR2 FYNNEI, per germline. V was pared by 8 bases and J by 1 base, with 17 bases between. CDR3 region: CASRRIGEVQETQYF. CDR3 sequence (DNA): TGTGCCAGCCGGAGGATTGGGGAGGTCCAAGAGACCCAGTACTTC.

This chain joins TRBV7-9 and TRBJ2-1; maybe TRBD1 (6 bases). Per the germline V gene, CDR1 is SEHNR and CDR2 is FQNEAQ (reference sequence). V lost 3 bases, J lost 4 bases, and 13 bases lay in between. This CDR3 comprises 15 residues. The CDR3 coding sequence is TGTGCCAGCAGCTTCGTTCAGGGGTCATACAATGAGCAGTTCTTC. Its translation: CASSFVQGSYNEQFF.

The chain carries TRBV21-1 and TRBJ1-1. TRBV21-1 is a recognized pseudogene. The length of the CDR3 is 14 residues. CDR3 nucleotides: TGTGCCAGCAGCACGAGGCCGTCGAACACTGAAGCTTTCTTT. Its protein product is CASSTRPSNTEAFF.

The CDR3 coding sequence is TGTGCCTGGAGGGGGACAGGGGCTCAGCCCCAGCATTTT. This encodes CAWRGTGAQPQHF. This sequence joins TRBV30 and TRBJ1-5; 10 bases align to TRBD1. Germline CDR1 reads GTSNPN; CDR2 reads SVGIG (reference sequence). CDR3 length equals 13 residues. V was clipped by 3 bases and J by 6 bases; unmatched bases: 2.

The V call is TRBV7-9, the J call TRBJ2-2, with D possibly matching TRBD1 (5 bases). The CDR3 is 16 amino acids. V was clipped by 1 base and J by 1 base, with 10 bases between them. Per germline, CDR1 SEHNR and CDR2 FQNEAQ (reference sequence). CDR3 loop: CASSLGPTENTGELFF. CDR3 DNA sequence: TGTGCCAGCAGCTTAGGCCCGACAGAGAACACCGGGGAGCTGTTTTTT. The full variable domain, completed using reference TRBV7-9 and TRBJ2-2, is DTGVSQNPRHKITKRGQNVTFRCDPISEHNRLYWYRQTLGQGPEFLTYFQNEAQLEKSRLLSDRFSAERPKGSFSTLEIQRTEQGDSAMYLCASSLGPTENTGELFFGEGSRLTVL.

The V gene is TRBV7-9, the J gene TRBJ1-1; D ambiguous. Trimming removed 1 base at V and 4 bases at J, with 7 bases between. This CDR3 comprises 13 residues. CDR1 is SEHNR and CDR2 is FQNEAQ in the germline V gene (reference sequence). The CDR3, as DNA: TGTGCCAGCAGCTTAGTGGAGGCCACTGAAGCTTTCTTT. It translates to CASSLVEATEAFF.

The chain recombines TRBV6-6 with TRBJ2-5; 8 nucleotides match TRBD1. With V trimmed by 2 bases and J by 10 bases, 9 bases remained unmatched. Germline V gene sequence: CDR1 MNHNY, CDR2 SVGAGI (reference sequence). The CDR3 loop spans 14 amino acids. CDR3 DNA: TGTGCCAGCAGTTACGGCGGACAGGGCTCGTTCCAGTACTTC. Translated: CASSYGGQGSFQYF.

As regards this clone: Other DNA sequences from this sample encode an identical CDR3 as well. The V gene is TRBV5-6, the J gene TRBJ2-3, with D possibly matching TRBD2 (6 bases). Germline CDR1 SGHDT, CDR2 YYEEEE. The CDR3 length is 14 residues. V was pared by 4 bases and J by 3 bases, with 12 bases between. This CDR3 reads CASSLGGDTDTQYF. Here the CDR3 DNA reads TGTGCCAGCAGCCTGGGGGGAGATACAGATACGCAGTATTTT.

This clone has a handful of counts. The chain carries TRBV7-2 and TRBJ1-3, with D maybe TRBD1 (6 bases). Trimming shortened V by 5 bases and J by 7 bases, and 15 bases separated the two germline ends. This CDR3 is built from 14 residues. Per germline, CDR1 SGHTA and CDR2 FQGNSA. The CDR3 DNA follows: TGTGCCAGCAGCCCCGGGACACCGGGGAACACCATATATTTT. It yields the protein CASSPGTPGNTIYF.

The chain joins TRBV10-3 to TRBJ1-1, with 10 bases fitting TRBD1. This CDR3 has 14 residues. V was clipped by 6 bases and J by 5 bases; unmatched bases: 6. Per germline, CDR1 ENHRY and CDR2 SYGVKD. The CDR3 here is CAISRQGAMTEAFF. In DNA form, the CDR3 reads TGTGCCATCAGCAGACAGGGGGCGATGACTGAAGCTTTCTTT.